This T cell receptor (beta chain) was recovered during a study of shared clonotypes between healthy human individuals. Over several immunoSEQ plates, each subset's genomic DNA was distributed in even portions. The data were produced by immunoSEQ multiplex PCR, yet TCRdb's version contains in-frame clones alone and is incomplete. The sample carries about 1.9 million clones, 90% to 95% recorded once. Naive CD8 cells were CD45RO-negative, positively selected for CCR7, excluding terminally differentiated effector memory CD45RA+ cells. The study drew its donors from healthy HIV-negative adults without recent acute infections or vaccinations. Regarding the study as a whole: Clonotypes shared by all four sorted-subset donors had higher generation probabilities than non-shared clonotypes.

Turning to this clone: Its antigen is unidentified.

J was trimmed by 4 bases and V by 4 bases; bases with no gene match: 5. CDR1 is SGHTA, CDR2 FQGTGA, per germline. This CDR3 is 15 amino acids long. The TCR was taken from a man aged 18 to 29 in good health. Some clones in this sample may be carry-over from other donors' samples. Sequencing was performed on naive CD8+ T cells from PBMCs. The chain links TRBV7-3 to TRBJ2-1, with 9 positions matching TRBD1. CDR3 sequence: CASSSLGQGYNEQFF. Here the CDR3 DNA reads TGTGCCAGCAGCTCCCTGGGACAGGGATACAATGAGCAGTTCTTC.